Presented here are 3 T cell receptor beta chains from one specimen sequenced in a study of T cells in Graves' hyperthyroidism and ophthalmopathy. TCR beta CDR3 sequences were amplified from RNA transcripts. HTBI primers were the set used in a first-round RT-PCR of the TCR CDR3. TCRdb redid the calling of the multiplex PCR reads with MiXCR, one entry per CDR3 protein. The repertoire holds approximately 700,000 distinct CDR3 sequences, with 15% to 20% as singletons. Specimen: blood. Source of these receptors: a man aged 18-30 years with Graves' hyperthyroidism.

This clonotype appeared a few times. This rearrangement joins TRBV28 to TRBJ2-7; D is undetermined. The germline V and J ends were trimmed by 11 bases and 5 bases, with 13 bases remaining between them. Germline V lookup: CDR1 MDHEN, CDR2 SYDVKM. The CDR3 spans 11 residues. The CDR3 coding sequence is TGTGCCGAGTGGGGTCAGGACGAGCAGTACTTC. This gives the protein CAEWGQDEQYF.

This clonotype was seen at least ten times. V usage is TRBV5-1 and J usage is TRBJ2-7; possible D gene TRBD1, 6 bases. V was trimmed by 5 bases and J by 2 bases, leaving 14 bases between them. Germline CDR1 is SGHRS and CDR2 is YFSETQ. This CDR3 region has 14 residues. The CDR3 DNA reads TGCGCCAGCAGAGCCGGCCACAGGGCCTACGAGCAGTACTTC. Its protein is CASRAGHRAYEQYF.

Only a few counts were recorded for this clonotype. The junction and the germline gene differ at one end; a read error may be behind it. The CDR3 is CASRIGSSIDHF. DNA for the CDR3: TGTGCCAGCAGAATAGGCAGCTCAATTGACCACTTC. This rearrangement joins TRBV28 to TRBJ2-5, with D uncertain. Germline V CDR1 and CDR2: MDHEN, SYDVKM. This CDR3 spans 12 amino acids.